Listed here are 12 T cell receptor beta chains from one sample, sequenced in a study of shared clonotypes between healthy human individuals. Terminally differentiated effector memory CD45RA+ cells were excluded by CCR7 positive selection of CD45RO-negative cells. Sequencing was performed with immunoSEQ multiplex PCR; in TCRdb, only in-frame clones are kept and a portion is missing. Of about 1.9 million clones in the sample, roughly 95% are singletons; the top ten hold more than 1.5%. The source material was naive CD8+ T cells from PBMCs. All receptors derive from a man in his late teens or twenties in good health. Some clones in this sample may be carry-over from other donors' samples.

The CDR3 protein is CASTLPGYEQYF. DNA of the CDR3: TGTGCCAGCACCCTCCCGGGCTACGAGCAGTACTTC. The V gene is TRBV28, the J gene TRBJ2-7; D gene ambiguous. The germline CDR1 and CDR2 sequences are MDHEN and SYDVKM. The germline V and J ends were trimmed by 7 bases and 3 bases, with 10 bases remaining between them. The CDR3 consists of 12 residues.

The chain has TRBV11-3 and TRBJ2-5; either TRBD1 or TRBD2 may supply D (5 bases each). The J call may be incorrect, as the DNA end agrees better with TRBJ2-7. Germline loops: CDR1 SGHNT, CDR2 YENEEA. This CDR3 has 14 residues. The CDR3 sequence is CASSPVRGSYEQYF. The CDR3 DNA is TGTGCCAGCAGCCCGGTGAGGGGTTCCTACGAGCAGTACTTC.

This CDR3 reads CSVRGDSSSYEQYF. CDR3 in DNA: TGCAGCGTTCGGGGGGACTCAAGCTCCTACGAGCAGTACTTC. The chain combines TRBV29-1 with TRBJ2-7; 7 bases match TRBD2. Germline CDR1 is SQVTM and CDR2 is ANQGSEA. The trim removed 5 bases at V and 0 bases at J, leaving 7 bases unmatched. The CDR3 length is 14 residues.

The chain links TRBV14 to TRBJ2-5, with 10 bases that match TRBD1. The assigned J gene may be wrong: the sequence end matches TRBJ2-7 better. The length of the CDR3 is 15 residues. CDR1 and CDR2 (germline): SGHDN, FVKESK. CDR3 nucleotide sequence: TGTGCCAGCACCATAGGACAGGGGGGTTTGTACGAGCAGTACTTC. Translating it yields CASTIGQGGLYEQYF.

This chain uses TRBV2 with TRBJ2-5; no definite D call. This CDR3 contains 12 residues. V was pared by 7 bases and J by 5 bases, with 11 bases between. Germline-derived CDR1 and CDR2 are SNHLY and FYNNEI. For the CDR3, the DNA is TGTGCCAGCATCGTCCCTTGGGAGACCCAGTACTTC. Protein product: CASIVPWETQYF.

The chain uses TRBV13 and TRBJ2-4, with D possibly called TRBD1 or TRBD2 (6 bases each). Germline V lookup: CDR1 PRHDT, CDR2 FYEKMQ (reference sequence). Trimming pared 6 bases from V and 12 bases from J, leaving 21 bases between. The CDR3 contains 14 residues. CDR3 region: CASRSRAGGRGQYF. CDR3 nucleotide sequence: TGTGCCAGCAGATCCCGGGCCGGGGGCCGGGGTCAGTACTTC.

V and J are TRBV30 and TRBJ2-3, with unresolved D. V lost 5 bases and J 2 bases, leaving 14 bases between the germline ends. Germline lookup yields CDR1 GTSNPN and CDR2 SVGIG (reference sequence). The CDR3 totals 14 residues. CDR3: CAWLTVHHTDTQYF. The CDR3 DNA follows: TGTGCCTGGTTGACCGTACACCACACAGATACGCAGTATTTT.

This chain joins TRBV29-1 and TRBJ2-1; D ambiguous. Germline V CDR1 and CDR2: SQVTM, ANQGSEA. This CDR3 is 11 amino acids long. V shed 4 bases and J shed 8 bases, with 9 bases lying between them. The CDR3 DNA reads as TGCAGCGTTGGATTTCCCGATGAGCAGTTCTTC. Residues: CSVGFPDEQFF.

The CDR3 nucleotides are TGTGCCAGCAGTGAAAGGGGCCTCTTCCATGGGGCCAACGTCCTGACTTTC. Translating it yields CASSERGLFHGANVLTF. This chain links TRBV6-1 with TRBJ2-6; possibly TRBD1 for D (5 bases). Trimming left V 2 bases short and J 3 bases short, with 14 bases between. Germline CDR1 is MNHNS and CDR2 is SASEGT. The CDR3 loop spans 17 amino acids.

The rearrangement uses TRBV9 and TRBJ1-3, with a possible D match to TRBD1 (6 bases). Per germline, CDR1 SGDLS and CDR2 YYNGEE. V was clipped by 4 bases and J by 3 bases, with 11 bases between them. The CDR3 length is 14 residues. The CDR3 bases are TGTGCCAGCAGCAATCCAGGGGTTGGAAACACCATATATTTT. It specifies CASSNPGVGNTIYF.

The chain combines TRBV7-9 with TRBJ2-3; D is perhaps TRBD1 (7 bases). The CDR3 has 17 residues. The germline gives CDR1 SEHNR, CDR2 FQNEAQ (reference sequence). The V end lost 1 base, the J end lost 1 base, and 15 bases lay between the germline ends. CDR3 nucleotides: TGTGCCAGCAGCTTAGGGAGGGGGCAGGGCGGCACAGATACGCAGTATTTT. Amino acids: CASSLGRGQGGTDTQYF.

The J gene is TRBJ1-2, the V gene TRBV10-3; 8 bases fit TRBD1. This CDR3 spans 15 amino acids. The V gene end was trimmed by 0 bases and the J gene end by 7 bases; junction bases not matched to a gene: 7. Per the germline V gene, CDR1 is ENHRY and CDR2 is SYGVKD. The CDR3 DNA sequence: TGTGCCATCAGTGAGTCACGGCAGGGGGCCAGTGGCTACACCTTC. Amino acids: CAISESRQGASGYTF.